The 30 T cell receptor beta chains below come from one sample, sequenced in a study of early T cells in non-severe SARS-CoV-2 infection. A single record per CDR3 protein comes from TCRdb applying MiXCR to the 5' RACE reads. The sample consists of about 110,000 distinct CDR3 sequences, over 8.5% of them appearing once. Sequencing was done on a sample of whole blood. The receptor set was obtained from an adult who was a healthcare worker with PCR-confirmed SARS-CoV-2 infection or an uninfected control (not recorded which).

This clonotype appeared a few times. The chain employs TRBV6-5 and TRBJ2-7, with TRBD1 identical over 7 bases. The CDR3 is 14 residues long. V gave up 5 bases and J gave up 3 bases; unmatched junction bases: 7. Germline V gives CDR1 MNHEY, CDR2 SVGAGI. DNA for the CDR3: TGTGCCAGCAGTCGACAGGGAGACAGCTACGAGCAGTACTTC. It codes for CASSRQGDSYEQYF.

This clonotype was seen more than once but under ten times. The V and J genes are TRBV10-3 and TRBJ2-7; 8 bases line up with TRBD2. This CDR3 spans 13 amino acids. J was trimmed by 5 bases and V by 4 bases; bases with no gene match: 4. Germline values: CDR1 ENHRY, CDR2 SYGVKD. The CDR3 DNA is TGTGCCATCAGTGCCGGGACTAGGGACGAGCAGTACTTC. Encoded protein: CAISAGTRDEQYF.

This clonotype was recorded many times. The chain carries TRBV7-9 and TRBJ1-6; 7 bases fit TRBD1. The germline V gene encodes CDR1 SEHNR and CDR2 FQNEAQ (reference sequence). Trimming at V came to 5 bases and at J to 7 bases, leaving 5 bases not matched to a gene. The CDR3 covers 14 residues. The CDR3 reads CASSPGGPNSPLHF. CDR3 coding DNA: TGTGCCAGCAGCCCAGGGGGACCAAATTCACCCCTCCACTTT.

This clonotype was recorded many times. V gene TRBV27 combines with J gene TRBJ1-1; D not resolved. The CDR3 totals 15 residues. Germline loops: CDR1 MNHEY, CDR2 SMNVEV (reference sequence). Trimming shortened V by 2 bases and J by 1 base, and 11 bases separated the two germline ends. In DNA, the CDR3 is TGTGCCAGCAGTTTAATTCCAGGCCAGAACACTGAAGCTTTCTTT. Encoded protein: CASSLIPGQNTEAFF.

The chain employs TRBV5-1 and TRBJ2-2, with D possibly being TRBD2 (5 bases). Trimming pared 0 bases from V and 6 bases from J, leaving 12 bases between. Per the germline V gene, CDR1 is SGHRS and CDR2 is YFSETQ. The CDR3 contains 15 residues. The CDR3, as DNA: TGCGCCAGCAGCTTGGCCGGTCGGGGATCCGGGGAGCTGTTTTTT. Translation: CASSLAGRGSGELFF.

This clonotype was counted a few times. V is TRBV5-4 and J is TRBJ2-6; possibly TRBD1 for D (5 bases). The V and J ends lost 0 bases and 2 bases respectively, with 6 bases between them. CDR1 SGHNT and CDR2 YYREEE come from the germline V gene (reference sequence). CDR3 length equals 15 residues. Here the CDR3 reads CASSLVTAGANVLTF. DNA of the CDR3: TGTGCCAGCAGCTTGGTGACAGCTGGGGCCAACGTCCTGACTTTC.

The CDR3 sequence: CASSFQIKPSISYEQYF. The CDR3 DNA reads as TGTGCCAGCAGTTTCCAGATCAAGCCTTCCATCTCCTACGAGCAGTACTTC. V usage is TRBV28 and J usage is TRBJ2-7, with no clear D. Germline-derived CDR1 and CDR2 are MDHEN and SYDVKM. The CDR3 runs to 17 residues. V was trimmed by 3 bases and J by 0 bases, leaving 18 bases between them.

The sample holds a few counts of this clonotype. The chain links TRBV27 to TRBJ2-5, with D possibly TRBD2 on 5 matching bases. CDR3 length equals 16 residues. Trimming left V 3 bases short and J 2 bases short, with 16 bases between. Per the germline V gene, CDR1 is MNHEY and CDR2 is SMNVEV (reference sequence). CDR3 in DNA: TGTGCCAGCAGTTTTGCCTTGAGCGGATCTCAAGAGACCCAGTACTTC. Protein product: CASSFALSGSQETQYF.

This clonotype was detected a few times. The chain joins TRBV7-2 to TRBJ1-1, with D unclear. The CDR3 spans 14 residues. Trimming pared 3 bases from V and 5 bases from J, leaving 13 bases between. Germline loops: CDR1 SGHTA, CDR2 FQGNSA. Written as DNA, the CDR3 is TGTGCCAGCAGCTTGACGGCAGGTCGGACTGAAGCTTTCTTT. It translates to CASSLTAGRTEAFF.

V usage is TRBV6-1 and J usage is TRBJ2-1; D ambiguous. V lost 2 bases and J lost 5, with 10 bases in between. The CDR3 has 14 amino acids. Germline CDR1 is MNHNS and CDR2 is SASEGT. The CDR3 here is CASSEMGWDNEQFF. CDR3 coding DNA: TGTGCCAGCAGTGAAATGGGTTGGGACAATGAGCAGTTCTTC.

V is TRBV20-1 and J is TRBJ2-7, with TRBD2 identical over 9 bases. Germline CDR1 DFQATT, CDR2 SNEGSKA (reference sequence). V lost 3 bases, J lost 3 bases, and 3 bases stayed unmatched. The CDR3 has 13 amino acids. The CDR3 protein is CSASPAGGYEQYF. CDR3 in DNA: TGCAGTGCTAGTCCAGCGGGAGGCTACGAGCAGTACTTC.

This clonotype occurred many times. This chain joins TRBV28 and TRBJ2-7; D tentatively reads TRBD1 or TRBD2 (6 bases each). The length of the CDR3 is 14 residues. Trimming shortened V by 2 bases and J by 3 bases, and 11 bases separated the two germline ends. Looked up from germline, CDR1 is MDHEN and CDR2 is SYDVKM. The CDR3 here is CASSLAGGYYEQYF. For the CDR3, the DNA is TGTGCCAGCAGTTTAGCCGGGGGCTACTACGAGCAGTACTTC.

This chain connects TRBV12-3 or TRBV12-4 to TRBJ2-4; 7 nucleotides line up with TRBD1. Losses at the gene ends were 6 bases for V and 4 bases for J; bases not matched to a gene: 6. This CDR3 comprises 14 residues. In DNA, the CDR3 is TGTGCCAGCAGACCCGGGACAGCGAAAAACATTCAGTACTTC. Encoded protein: CASRPGTAKNIQYF.

This clonotype showed up many times. The rearrangement uses TRBV11-2 and TRBJ1-2; D might be TRBD1 (6 bases). The CDR3 has 11 residues. The germline V gene encodes CDR1 SGHAT and CDR2 FQNNGV. Trimming stripped 2 bases from V and 9 bases from J, with 7 bases between. Here the CDR3 DNA reads TGTGCCAGCAGCTTACGGGGGCGCTACACCTTC. Translation: CASSLRGRYTF.

This clonotype was recorded a few times. The chain joins TRBV7-9 to TRBJ2-1; unclear D gene. V was trimmed by 0 bases and J by 9 bases, leaving 3 bases between them. This CDR3 spans 11 amino acids. In germline, CDR1 is SEHNR, CDR2 FQNEAQ (reference sequence). The CDR3 DNA sequence: TGTGCCAGCAGCTTAGCGTCTGAGCAGTTCTTC. Translated, it gives CASSLASEQFF.

The chain couples TRBV20-1 to TRBJ1-2; possible D gene TRBD1, 5 bases. V was trimmed by 0 bases and J by 3 bases, leaving 17 bases between them. Per the germline V gene, CDR1 is DFQATT and CDR2 is SNEGSKA (reference sequence). CDR3 length equals 16 residues. This CDR3 is CSARDVAADTDYGYTF. The CDR3 nucleotides read TGCAGTGCTAGAGATGTGGCTGCGGACACGGACTATGGCTACACCTTC.

This clonotype has ten or more counts. V usage is TRBV19 and J usage is TRBJ2-2; 10 bases match TRBD2. The CDR3 has 17 amino acids. Germline V gives CDR1 LNHDA, CDR2 SQIVND (reference sequence). Trimming at V came to 7 bases and at J to 6 bases, leaving 14 bases not matched to a gene. The CDR3: CASKRASGSYFPGELFF. CDR3 DNA: TGTGCCAGTAAACGGGCTAGCGGGAGTTACTTTCCCGGGGAGCTGTTTTTT. Drawing the rest from reference TRBV19 and TRBJ2-2, the complete variable domain is DGGITQSPKYLFRKEGQNVTLSCEQNLNHDAMYWYRQDPGQGLRLIYYSQIVNDFQKGDIAEGYSVSREKKESFPLTVTSAQKNPTAFYLCASKRASGSYFPGELFFGEGSRLTVL.

The chain combines TRBV12-3 or TRBV12-4 with TRBJ2-3, with 7 bases matching TRBD1. V lost 8 bases, J lost 4 bases, and 12 bases stayed unmatched. The CDR3 is made up of 15 amino acids. The CDR3 here is CASGTTDRSPDTQYF. The CDR3 DNA reads as TGTGCCAGCGGAACGACGGACAGGAGTCCAGATACGCAGTATTTT.

The table lists this clonotype with many counts. In DNA, the CDR3 is TGTGCCAGTAGTATGGGAGCCTATCAGCCCCAGCATTTT. Its translation: CASSMGAYQPQHF. The rearrangement links TRBV19 to TRBJ1-5; D call uncertain. The CDR3 contains 13 residues. Trimming removed 3 bases at V and 5 bases at J, with 8 bases between. Germline V gene data show CDR1 as LNHDA and CDR2 as SQIVND (reference sequence).

In its sample, this clonotype was seen a few times. V is TRBV7-9 and J is TRBJ2-1; tentative D call: TRBD2 (5 bases). The CDR3 consists of 15 residues. Germline V gene sequence: CDR1 SEHNR, CDR2 FQNEAQ (reference sequence). Trimming took off 1 base at V and 7 bases at J, with 14 bases between the two ends. DNA for the CDR3: TGTGCCAGCAGCTTAGGATCGGGAACCGAGAATGAGCAGTTCTTC. This codes for CASSLGSGTENEQFF. Full variable domain (remainder filled in from reference TRBV7-9 and TRBJ2-1): DTGVSQNPRHKITKRGQNVTFRCDPISEHNRLYWYRQTLGQGPEFLTYFQNEAQLEKSRLLSDRFSAERPKGSFSTLEIQRTEQGDSAMYLCASSLGSGTENEQFFGPGTRLTVL.

This chain connects TRBV7-2 to TRBJ2-2; D could derive from TRBD1 or TRBD2 (6 bases each). The V end was cut by 1 base, the J end by 2 bases, with 11 bases between. CDR1 and CDR2 from the germline V gene are SGHTA and FQGNSA. This CDR3 has 16 residues. The CDR3 sequence is CASSLGGGSNTGELFF. Here the CDR3 DNA reads TGTGCCAGCAGCTTAGGAGGGGGGTCCAACACCGGGGAGCTGTTTTTT. Combining the CDR3 with reference TRBV7-2 and TRBJ2-2 gives the whole variable domain GAGVSQSPSNKVTEKGKDVELRCDPISGHTALYWYRQSLGQGLEFLIYFQGNSAPDKSGLPSDRFSAERTGGSVSTLTIQRTQQEDSAVYLCASSLGGGSNTGELFFGEGSRLTVL.

This clonotype was observed at least ten times. The chain uses TRBV7-2 and TRBJ1-1; 7 nucleotides align to TRBD1. The CDR3 spans 14 residues. V shed 4 bases and J 7 bases; nucleotides not matched to a gene: 9. CDR1 and CDR2 (germline): SGHTA, FQGNSA. In DNA, the CDR3 is TGTGCCAGCAGCTCAAGACAGGGTAAAGGTGAAGCTTTCTTT. Its translation is CASSSRQGKGEAFF. The full variable domain, completed using reference TRBV7-2 and TRBJ1-1, is GAGVSQSPSNKVTEKGKDVELRCDPISGHTALYWYRQSLGQGLEFLIYFQGNSAPDKSGLPSDRFSAERTGGSVSTLTIQRTQQEDSAVYLCASSSRQGKGEAFFGQGTRLTVV.

The chain employs TRBV4-1 and TRBJ2-4; 9 bases are shared with TRBD1. The CDR3 extends over 14 amino acids. Trimming cost V 8 bases and J 4 bases; bases outside gene matches: 6. CDR1 is MGHRA and CDR2 is YSYEKL in the germline V gene. DNA for the CDR3: TGCGCCAGCCGAGCGGGACAGGGTAAAAACATTCAGTACTTC. Protein product: CASRAGQGKNIQYF.

This clonotype was counted at least ten times. J is TRBJ2-1 and V is TRBV5-1; D is unresolved. The CDR3 contains 16 residues. Germline V gene data show CDR1 as SGHRS and CDR2 as YFSETQ. V lost 0 bases and J 0 bases, leaving 10 bases between the germline ends. As DNA, the CDR3 is TGCGCCAGCAGCTTGGAGGGCCCCAGCTCCTACAATGAGCAGTTCTTC. It yields the protein CASSLEGPSSYNEQFF.

The chain recombines TRBV28 with TRBJ2-1; D gene uncertain. Trimming took 6 bases from V and 9 from J, leaving 9 bases between them. The CDR3 covers 11 residues. Germline values: CDR1 MDHEN, CDR2 SYDVKM. The CDR3 region has the DNA TGTGCCAGCAGGTCTAGTAGTGAGCAGTTCTTC. This codes for CASRSSSEQFF.

The CDR3 DNA reads TGTGCCAGCAACCTGGGGGGTGATTACAATGAGCAGTTCTTC. Protein sequence: CASNLGGDYNEQFF. V is TRBV12-3 or TRBV12-4 and J is TRBJ2-1, with D maybe TRBD2 (6 bases). V was trimmed by 7 bases and J by 4 bases, leaving 14 bases between them. The CDR3 spans 14 residues.

Ten or more counts support this clonotype. J is TRBJ2-3 and V is TRBV20-1; 7 nucleotides align to TRBD2. J gave up 2 bases and V 4 bases, and 9 bases lay outside the gene matches. The CDR3 loop spans 15 amino acids. Germline V CDR1 and CDR2: DFQATT, SNEGSKA (reference sequence). This CDR3 is CSAINFAGVTDTQYF. CDR3 DNA: TGCAGTGCTATCAATTTTGCGGGGGTCACAGATACGCAGTATTTT.

This clonotype has more than one count but fewer than ten. The genes are TRBV28 and TRBJ2-7; the D gene is possibly TRBD2 (6 bases). Between the trimmed V and J ends, which lost 3 bases and 0 bases, there was a span of 9 bases. Germline CDR1 reads MDHEN; CDR2 reads SYDVKM. CDR3 length: 14 residues. CDR3 amino acids: CASSFSGGSYEQYF. For the CDR3, the DNA is TGTGCCAGCAGTTTTTCCGGGGGCTCCTACGAGCAGTACTTC.

The rearrangement links TRBV7-2 to TRBJ2-3; D may be TRBD2 (7 bases). Trimming pared 1 base from V and 5 bases from J, leaving 16 bases between. Germline loops: CDR1 SGHTA, CDR2 FQGNSA. CDR3 length: 16 amino acids. CDR3 amino acids: CASSLVFWGGGDTQYF. For the CDR3, the DNA is TGTGCCAGCAGCTTAGTTTTTTGGGGAGGGGGAGATACGCAGTATTTT. Full variable domain (remainder filled in from reference TRBV7-2 and TRBJ2-3): GAGVSQSPSNKVTEKGKDVELRCDPISGHTALYWYRQSLGQGLEFLIYFQGNSAPDKSGLPSDRFSAERTGGSVSTLTIQRTQQEDSAVYLCASSLVFWGGGDTQYFGPGTRLTVL.

This clonotype was detected many times. The genes are TRBV28 and TRBJ2-1; 8 positions match TRBD2. Per the germline V gene, CDR1 is MDHEN and CDR2 is SYDVKM. The CDR3 contains 16 residues. V dropped 2 bases and J dropped 4; count of bases not matched to a gene: 7. CDR3 bases: TGTGCCAGCAGTTTACGTACTAGCGGAGTATACAATGAGCAGTTCTTC. Translation gives CASSLRTSGVYNEQFF.